The text below deals with one T cell receptor (beta chain). Its antigen target is currently unknown. The sample holds no much larger clone one base away, and base qualities are not on file. The sequencing machine was an Illumina HiSeq 1500. The raw public reads went through TCRdb reprocessing: fastp at Q25, MiXCR clone calling, in-frame beta chains kept. CDR3 protein sequences are deduplicated, and each keeps its most common genes and DNA. This sample lists 680,000 or so distinct CDR3 sequences; 35% to 40% were detected once. The top ten clonotypes cover about 2.8% of the sample. Between the V and J ends, shortened by 5 bases and 6 bases respectively, the junction contains 13 bases. The CDR3 spans 14 residues, from the cysteine through the phenylalanine. Here the CDR3 DNA is all that survives: 42 bases in frame from base 1. The germline V gene encodes CDR1 SGHVS and CDR2 FQNEAQ. The sample originates from a study of T cell repertoires in cytomegalovirus infection (dated by TCRdb to about 2019). About the study as a whole: Donor HLA type was relevant to the analysis, because carriage of CMV infection together with the matching HLA type was indicated by public TCR beta signatures. Overall study results and their limits: The ex vivo response was dominated by HLA-C-restricted CMV-specific TCR beta clonotypes, which also provided the single most frequent clonotype in two of eight donors. Cumulative frequency of public TCR beta family members discriminated carriers of CMV infection plus the relevant HLA type in this cohort and an independent roughly 350-donor cohort.

The sequenced sample was PBMCs. The sequence joins TRBV7-8 to TRBJ2-2, with the D gene too uncertain to name. The source is a human donor in good health (CMV status not recorded). Some clones in this sample may be carry-over from other donors' samples. This receptor carries the CDR3 CASSPRHSSGELFF. The DNA is TGTGCCAGCAGCCCCCGACATTCGTCCGGGGAGCTGTTTTTT.